A single sample gave rise to the 5 T cell receptor beta chains below, sequenced in a study of cytomegalovirus exposure and HLA in healthy donors. Repertoires were generated with immunoSEQ multiplex PCR, while TCRdb's copy carries only in-frame clones and drops some. The data hold roughly 100,000 clones, with 85% observed a single time. Sequencing used PBMCs. The receptors here all came from a man aged 18 to 30 in good health and CMV-seropositive.

J is TRBJ2-7 and V is TRBV2; 10 bases map to TRBD2. The J segment lost 9 bases and the V segment lost 5 bases, leaving 16 bases of the junction unmatched. The germline V gene encodes CDR1 SNHLY and CDR2 FYNNEI. This CDR3 has 16 residues. In nucleotides, the CDR3 is TGTGCCAGCAGTACCCATGGACTAGCGGAGGGGGTCGGGCAGTACTTC. It is translated as CASSTHGLAEGVGQYF.

The chain couples TRBV30 to TRBJ2-1, with 10 nucleotides matching TRBD2. The CDR3 is 15 amino acids. Germline assignment: CDR1 GTSNPN and CDR2 SVGIG (reference sequence). The V gene end was trimmed by 0 bases and the J gene end by 6 bases; junction bases not matched to a gene: 5. In DNA, the CDR3 is TGTGCCTGGAGTGTCCGACTAGCGGGTTTCAATGAGCAGTTCTTC. This codes for CAWSVRLAGFNEQFF.

This sequence joins TRBV5-1 and TRBJ1-1; D is ambiguous. This CDR3 comprises 14 residues. V lost 3 bases and J 1 base, leaving 10 bases between the germline ends. Germline V gene data show CDR1 as SGHRS and CDR2 as YFSETQ. The CDR3 protein is CASSSNIANTEAFF. The DNA for the CDR3 is TGCGCCAGCAGCTCCAACATAGCGAACACTGAAGCTTTCTTT. The full variable domain, completed using reference TRBV5-1 and TRBJ1-1, is KAGVTQTPRYLIKTRGQQVTLSCSPISGHRSVSWYQQTPGQGLQFLFEYFSETQRNKGNFPGRFSGRQFSNSRSEMNVSTLELGDSALYLCASSSNIANTEAFFGQGTRLTVV.

This rearrangement joins TRBV18 to TRBJ2-1; 7 bases are a match to TRBD1. The CDR3 spans 13 residues. The germline CDR1 and CDR2 sequences are KGHSH and LQKENI. V lost 1 base to trimming and J lost 6 bases; unmatched junction nucleotides: 0. This CDR3 is CASSPRQGNEQFF. DNA of the CDR3: TGTGCCAGCTCACCACGACAGGGCAATGAGCAGTTCTTC.

The CDR3, as DNA: TGTGCCAGCAGTCGACGGACTAGTCATATATACGAGCAGTACTTC. Encoded protein: CASSRRTSHIYEQYF. V and J are TRBV27 and TRBJ2-7; TRBD2 agrees at 7 bases. Germline V gene sequence: CDR1 MNHEY, CDR2 SMNVEV (reference sequence). J was trimmed by 4 bases and V by 5 bases; bases with no gene match: 11. The CDR3 consists of 15 residues.